This T cell receptor beta chain appears in the sequencing data of a study of blood T cell repertoires in COVID-19. Study information: Italy, Spain and the United States were the sources of the convalescent and acute COVID-19 samples. PBMCs, B-cell-depleted T cells, or T cells provided the cDNA or gDNA that made up the material.

V lost 4 bases and J lost 4, with 15 bases in between. The CDR3 is 14 residues long. CDR1 and CDR2 (germline): SGHRS, YFSETQ. In the original analysis: Researchers report that nucleated cell counts were estimated from reference gene primer amplification. The table came from immunoSEQ multiplex PCR; TCRdb's copy has only in-frame clones and leaves some out. V, J and clone size derive from that table, while D and trimming were established from the DNA sequence. Of 100,000 or so clones listed, 82% are singletons. The sample consisted of peripheral blood. This receptor was obtained from a man aged 65 to 79 with active or convalescent COVID-19. This rearrangement joins TRBV5-1 to TRBJ2-7; perhaps TRBD1 as D (6 bases). CDR3 nucleotides: TGCGCCAGCAGCACAGGGTTCCCACAATACGAGCAGTACTTC. Encoded protein: CASSTGFPQYEQYF. Variable domain in full (rest from reference TRBV5-1 and TRBJ2-7): KAGVTQTPRYLIKTRGQQVTLSCSPISGHRSVSWYQQTPGQGLQFLFEYFSETQRNKGNFPGRFSGRQFSNSRSEMNVSTLELGDSALYLCASSTGFPQYEQYFGPGTRLTVT.